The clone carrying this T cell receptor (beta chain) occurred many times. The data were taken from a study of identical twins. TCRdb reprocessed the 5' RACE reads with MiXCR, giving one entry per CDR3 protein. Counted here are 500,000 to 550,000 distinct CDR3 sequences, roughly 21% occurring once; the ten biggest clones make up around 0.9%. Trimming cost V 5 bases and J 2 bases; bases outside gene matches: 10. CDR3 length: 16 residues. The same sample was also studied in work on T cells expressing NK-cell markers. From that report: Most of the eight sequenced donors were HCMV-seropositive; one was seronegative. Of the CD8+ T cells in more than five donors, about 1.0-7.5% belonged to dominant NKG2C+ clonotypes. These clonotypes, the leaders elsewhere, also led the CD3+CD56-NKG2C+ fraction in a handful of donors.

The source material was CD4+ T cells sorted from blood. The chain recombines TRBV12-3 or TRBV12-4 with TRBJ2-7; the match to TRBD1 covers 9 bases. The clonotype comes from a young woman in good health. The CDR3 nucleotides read TGTGCCAGCAGTCCAGGAGGGACAGGGAAAGCCTACGAGCAGTACTTC. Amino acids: CASSPGGTGKAYEQYF.